The rows below give T cell receptor beta chains drawn from one sample of a study of cytomegalovirus exposure and HLA in healthy donors. The protocol was immunoSEQ multiplex PCR, while the TCRdb copy is restricted to in-frame clones and leaves out a portion. The sample includes about 99,000 clones. The sample was PBMCs. The receptors derive from a man aged 40-49 years in good health and CMV-seronegative. The CDR3 runs from the conserved cysteine through the conserved F or W. A D gene is named only where the DNA matches it firmly.

J | D | V | CDR3 | DNA
TRBJ2-3 | . | TRBV7-9 | CASSGTATDTQYF | TGTGCCAGCAGCGGTACAGCCACAGATACGCAGTATTTT
TRBJ2-7 | TRBD1 | TRBV4-3 | CASSQGSGQGASGEQYF | TGCGCCAGCAGCCAAGGTTCGGGACAGGGGGCGTCGGGCGAGCAGTACTTC
TRBJ2-3 | TRBD2 | TRBV5-4 | CASSPSGADTQYF | TGTGCCAGCAGCCCTAGCGGTGCAGATACGCAGTATTTT
TRBJ2-1 | . | TRBV10-2 | CASITGGANEQFF | TGCGCCAGCATTACGGGCGGGGCCAATGAGCAGTTCTTC
TRBJ2-5 | TRBD1 | TRBV11-2 | CASSLDRTGRETQYF | TGTGCCAGCAGCTTAGACCGGACAGGGCGAGAGACCCAGTACTTC
TRBJ1-4 | TRBD1 | TRBV19 | CASRKTGDEKLFF | TGTGCCAGTAGGAAGACAGGGGATGAAAAACTGTTTTTT
TRBJ1-1 | . | TRBV7-2 | CASSFRPGGEAFF | TGTGCCAGCAGCTTCCGACCCGGGGGTGAAGCTTTCTTT
TRBJ2-3 | TRBD2 | TRBV9 | CASNKRGDTDTQYF | TGTGCCAGCAACAAGCGGGGGGACACAGATACGCAGTATTTT
TRBJ1-6 | TRBD1 | TRBV5-1 | CASSYQDRGGSYNSPLHF | TGCGCCAGCAGCTACCAAGACAGGGGGGGCTCCTATAATTCACCCCTCCACTTT
TRBJ2-5 | . | TRBV19 | CASSTQETQYF | TGTGCCAGTAGTACACAAGAGACCCAGTACTTC
TRBJ2-1 | . | TRBV5-1 | CASSLGLYNEQFF | TGCGCCAGCAGCCTGGGACTGTACAATGAGCAGTTCTTC
TRBJ2-7 | TRBD1 | TRBV5-4 | CASSFRQGTQYEQYF | TGTGCCAGCAGCTTCCGACAGGGGACACAGTACGAGCAGTACTTC
TRBJ2-1 | TRBD2 | TRBV9 | CASSALAGVSQEQFF | TGTGCCAGCAGCGCACTAGCGGGAGTATCACAAGAGCAGTTCTTC
TRBJ1-2 | TRBD1 | TRBV27 | CASSRAGTGGSFSYTF | TGTGCCAGCAGCCGAGCCGGGACAGGGGGGTCTTTTTCCTACACCTTC
TRBJ1-1 | . | TRBV2 | CASSARWNTEAFF | TGTGCCAGCAGTGCCCGGTGGAACACTGAAGCTTTCTTT
TRBJ1-1 | . | TRBV6-1 | CASTDLNQGNTEAFF | TGTGCCAGCACTGACCTAAACCAGGGGAACACTGAAGCTTTCTTT
TRBJ2-5 | TRBD2 | TRBV19 | CASRGGRNSGSGETQYF | TGTGCCAGTCGGGGGGGCCGGAATAGCGGGAGTGGAGAGACCCAGTACTTC
TRBJ1-1 | . | TRBV30 | CAWSATGTPSLRAFF | TGTGCCTGGAGTGCCACCGGGACACCATCCCTCCGGGCTTTCTTT
TRBJ2-3 | . | TRBV11-3 | CASSSGGWDTQYF | TGTGCCAGCAGCTCGGGGGGCTGGGATACGCAGTATTTT
TRBJ2-7 | TRBD1 | TRBV30 | CAWSVRDRVFHEQYF | TGTGCCTGGAGTGTTAGGGACAGGGTTTTCCACGAGCAGTACTTC
TRBJ2-1 | . | TRBV4-1 | CASSHLPGDYNEQFF | TGCGCCAGCAGCCACTTACCGGGAGACTACAATGAGCAGTTCTTC
TRBJ1-4 | TRBD1 | TRBV29-1 | CSVGMGQGGEKLFF | TGCAGCGTTGGAATGGGACAGGGAGGTGAAAAACTGTTTTTT
TRBJ2-5 | . | TRBV7-9 | CASSVSRDFGPETQYF | TGTGCCAGCAGCGTGAGCCGGGACTTCGGACCCGAGACCCAGTACTTC
TRBJ2-2 | . | TRBV14 | CASSEYYGELFF | TGTGCCAGCAGCGAGTATTACGGGGAGCTGTTTTTT
TRBJ1-1 | . | TRBV6-5 | CASRSTDGDTEAFF | TGTGCCAGCAGATCGACAGATGGGGACACTGAAGCTTTCTTT
TRBJ1-1 | . | TRBV5-4 | CASTRDYGMNTEAFF | TGTGCCAGCACCCGGGACTACGGGATGAACACTGAAGCTTTCTTT
TRBJ2-2 | TRBD2 | TRBV6-1 | CASSEGLAGTGELFF | TGTGCCAGCAGTGAAGGACTAGCGGGGACCGGGGAGCTGTTTTTT
TRBJ2-5 | . | TRBV7-6 | CASSLGPTETQYF | TGTGCCAGCAGCTTAGGCCCTACGGAGACCCAGTACTTC
TRBJ1-1 | TRBD1 | TRBV29-1 | CSAQQTGPAFF | TGCAGCGCCCAACAGACAGGGCCAGCTTTCTTT
TRBJ1-6 | . | TRBV2 | CASSEQGRDSPLHF | TGTGCCAGCAGTGAACAGGGGCGGGATTCACCCCTCCACTTT
TRBJ2-1 | . | TRBV11-2 | CASSSGIAYNEQFF | TGTGCCAGCAGTAGCGGTATAGCCTACAATGAGCAGTTCTTC
TRBJ2-7 | TRBD1 | TRBV5-4 | CASSNPTGISYEQYF | TGTGCCAGCAGCAACCCGACAGGGATCTCCTACGAGCAGTACTTC
TRBJ2-7 | . | TRBV27 | CASSFTVNYEQYF | TGTGCCAGCAGTTTCACGGTCAACTACGAGCAGTACTTC
TRBJ1-2 | . | TRBV6-1 | CASSEKEGFYGYTF | TGTGCCAGCAGTGAAAAGGAGGGGTTCTATGGCTACACCTTC
TRBJ1-6 | TRBD1 | TRBV30 | CAWSVQGAYNSPLHF | TGTGCCTGGAGTGTACAGGGGGCCTATAATTCACCCCTCCACTTT
TRBJ2-1 | TRBD1 | TRBV5-1 | CASSLGQGAYNEQFF | TGCGCCAGCAGCCTGGGACAGGGGGCCTACAATGAGCAGTTCTTC
TRBJ1-2 | TRBD1 | TRBV5-4 | CASSLLGQGVGNYGYTF | TGTGCCAGCAGCTTGTTGGGACAGGGGGTTGGTAACTATGGCTACACCTTC
TRBJ1-4 | TRBD1 | TRBV5-1 | CASSLATRGPGEKLFF | TGCGCCAGCAGCTTGGCCACTAGGGGGCCAGGTGAAAAACTGTTTTTT
TRBJ1-2 | TRBD1 | TRBV5-4 | CASSSSDDRDSYGYTF | TGTGCCAGCAGCTCAAGCGATGACAGGGACTCCTATGGCTACACCTTC
TRBJ2-1 | . | TRBV7-2 | CASSLPVYNEQFF | TGTGCCAGCAGCTTACCCGTCTACAATGAGCAGTTCTTC
TRBJ1-2 | TRBD1 | TRBV4-1 | CASSQGTGVGGYTF | TGCGCCAGCAGCCAAGGGACAGGGGTAGGTGGCTACACCTTC
TRBJ2-1 | TRBD2 | TRBV7-7 | CASSLAPAGKGNEQFF | TGTGCCAGCAGCTTAGCCCCAGCGGGGAAGGGAAATGAGCAGTTCTTC
TRBJ2-7 | TRBD1 | TRBV7-8 | CASSLSGGYEQYF | TGTGCCAGCAGCTTATCAGGGGGCTACGAGCAGTACTTC
TRBJ1-5 | . | TRBV10-2 | CASSERGYQPQHF | TGCGCCAGCAGTGAACGGGGATATCAGCCCCAGCATTTT
TRBJ2-7 | . | TRBV7-2 | CASSRMLASWDEQYF | TGTGCCAGCAGTCGAATGCTAGCGTCCTGGGACGAGCAGTACTTC